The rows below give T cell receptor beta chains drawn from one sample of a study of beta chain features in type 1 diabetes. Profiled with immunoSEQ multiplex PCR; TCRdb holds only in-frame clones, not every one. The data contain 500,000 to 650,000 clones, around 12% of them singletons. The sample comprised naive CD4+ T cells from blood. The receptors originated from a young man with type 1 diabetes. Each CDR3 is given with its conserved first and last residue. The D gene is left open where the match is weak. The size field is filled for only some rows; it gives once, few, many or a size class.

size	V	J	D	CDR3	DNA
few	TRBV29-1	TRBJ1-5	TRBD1	CSVSGQDSNQPQHF	TGCAGCGTCTCGGGACAGGATAGCAATCAGCCCCAGCATTTT
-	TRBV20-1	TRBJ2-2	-	CSAMGRGELFF	TGCAGTGCTATGGGGCGCGGGGAGCTGTTTTTT
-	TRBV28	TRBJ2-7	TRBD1	CASSSGQGVYEQYF	TGTGCCAGCAGTTCGGGACAGGGAGTATACGAGCAGTACTTC
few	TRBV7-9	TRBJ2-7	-	CASSPETDEQYF	TGTGCCAGCAGCCCCGAGACAGACGAGCAGTACTTC
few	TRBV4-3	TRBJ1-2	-	CASSQNFGDGYTF	TGCGCCAGCAGCCAAAATTTCGGGGATGGCTACACCTTC
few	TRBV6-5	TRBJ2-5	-	CASSPSGETQYF	TGTGCCAGCAGCCCATCGGGGGAGACCCAGTACTTC
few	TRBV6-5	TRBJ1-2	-	CASSYSIGQEGGYTF	TGTGCCAGCAGTTACTCGATCGGTCAGGAGGGTGGCTACACCTTC
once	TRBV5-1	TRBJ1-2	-	CASSLDGQPRGYTF	TGCGCCAGCAGCTTGGACGGACAGCCACGGGGCTACACCTTC
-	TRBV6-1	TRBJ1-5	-	CASRPTIGVNQPQHF	TGTGCCAGCAGGCCGACGATTGGGGTCAATCAGCCCCAGCATTTT
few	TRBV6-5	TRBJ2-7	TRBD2	CASSYTTSGASGEQYF	TGTGCCAGCAGTTATACTACTAGCGGGGCCTCGGGGGAGCAGTACTTC
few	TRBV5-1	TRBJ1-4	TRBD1	CASSYLDRPNEKLFF	TGCGCCAGCAGCTATTTGGACAGGCCAAATGAAAAACTGTTTTTT
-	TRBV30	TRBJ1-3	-	CAWSVLSGNTIYF	TGTGCCTGGAGTGTCCTCTCTGGAAACACCATATATTTT
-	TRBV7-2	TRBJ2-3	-	CASSNPPGSYSADTQYF	TGTGCCAGCAGCAACCCACCCGGGTCCTACTCAGCAGATACGCAGTATTTT
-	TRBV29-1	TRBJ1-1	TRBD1	CSVGPVTGGDTEAFF	TGCAGCGTTGGACCGGTTACAGGGGGGGACACTGAAGCTTTCTTT
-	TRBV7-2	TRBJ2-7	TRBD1	CASSLMGQVFRSNEQYF	TGTGCCAGCAGCTTAATGGGACAGGTCTTCCGGTCCAACGAGCAGTACTTC
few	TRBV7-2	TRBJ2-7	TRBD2	CASSPTSAYEQYF	TGTGCCAGCAGCCCGACTAGCGCTTACGAGCAGTACTTC
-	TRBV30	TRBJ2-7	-	CAWRNPGGQQYF	TGTGCCTGGAGGAACCCGGGGGGCCAGCAGTACTTC
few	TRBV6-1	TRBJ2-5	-	CASSEGGPQETQYF	TGTGCCAGCAGTGAAGGGGGCCCCCAAGAGACCCAGTACTTC
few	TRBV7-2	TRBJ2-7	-	CASSFITEEQYF	TGTGCCAGCAGCTTCATCACAGAAGAGCAGTACTTC
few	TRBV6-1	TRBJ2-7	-	CATKGIVRSEQYF	TGTGCCACCAAAGGAATAGTACGCTCCGAGCAGTACTTC
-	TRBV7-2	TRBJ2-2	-	CASSLGGNTGELFF	TGTGCCAGCAGCTTAGGTGGCAACACCGGGGAGCTGTTTTTT
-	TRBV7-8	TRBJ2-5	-	CASSLGHGAFETQYF	TGTGCCAGCAGTTTAGGACACGGGGCGTTTGAGACCCAGTACTTC
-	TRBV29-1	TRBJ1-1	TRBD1	CSVAGTGVFNTEAFF	TGCAGCGTAGCCGGGACAGGGGTGTTCAACACTGAAGCTTTCTTT
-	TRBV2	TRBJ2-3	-	CASSESRSTDTQYF	TGTGCCAGCAGTGAATCCCGGAGCACAGATACGCAGTATTTT
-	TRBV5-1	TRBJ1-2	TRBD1	CASSLDRGGYGYTF	TGCGCCAGCAGCTTGGACAGGGGTGGCTATGGCTACACCTTC
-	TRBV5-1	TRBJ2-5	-	CASSLSKQETQYF	TGCGCCAGCAGCTTGTCTAAACAAGAGACCCAGTACTTC
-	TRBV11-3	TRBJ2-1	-	CASSLDYKNEQFF	TGTGCCAGCAGCTTAGATTACAAGAATGAGCAGTTCTTC
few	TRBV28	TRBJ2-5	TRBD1	CASSLIRDRGGRETQYF	TGTGCCAGCAGTTTAATTAGAGACAGGGGAGGACGGGAGACCCAGTACTTC
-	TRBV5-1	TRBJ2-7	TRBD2	CASSLVRDYSYEQYF	TGCGCCAGCAGCTTGGTGCGGGACTACTCCTACGAGCAGTACTTC
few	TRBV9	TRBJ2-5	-	CASSGDVVFETQYF	TGTGCCAGCAGCGGGGACGTGGTTTTCGAGACCCAGTACTTC
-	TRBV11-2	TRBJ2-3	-	CASSLSPQDTQYF	TGTGCCAGCAGCTTATCCCCTCAAGATACGCAGTATTTT
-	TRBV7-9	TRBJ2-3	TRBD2	CASTLSGGRTDTQYF	TGTGCCAGCACCCTTAGCGGGGGGAGGACAGATACGCAGTATTTT
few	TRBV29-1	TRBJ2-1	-	CSVEDWRQDPSYNEQFF	TGCAGCGTTGAAGATTGGAGACAGGATCCGTCGTACAATGAGCAGTTCTTC
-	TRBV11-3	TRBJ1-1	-	CASSLDGRGTEAFF	TGTGCCAGCAGCTTAGATGGGCGCGGCACTGAAGCTTTCTTT
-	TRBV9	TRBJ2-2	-	CASSVEGDPNTGELFF	TGTGCCAGCAGCGTAGAAGGAGACCCGAACACCGGGGAGCTGTTTTTT
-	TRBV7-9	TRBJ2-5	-	CASSQLVQETQYF	TGTGCCAGCAGCCAATTAGTTCAAGAGACCCAGTACTTC
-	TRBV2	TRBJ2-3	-	CASSENNLSTDTQYF	TGTGCCAGCAGTGAAAACAACCTAAGCACAGATACGCAGTATTTT
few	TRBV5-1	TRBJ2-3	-	CASGLTKPSTDTQYF	TGCGCCAGCGGACTAACGAAGCCTAGCACAGATACGCAGTATTTT
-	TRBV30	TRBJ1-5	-	CAWSTQHSNQPQHF	TGTGCCTGGAGTACTCAGCATAGCAATCAGCCCCAGCATTTT
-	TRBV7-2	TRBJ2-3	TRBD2	CASSLVLAGGDTQYF	TGTGCCAGCAGCTTAGTCCTAGCGGGTGGAGATACGCAGTATTTT
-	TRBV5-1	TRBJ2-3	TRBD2	CASSAGVSTDTQYF	TGCGCCAGCAGCGCGGGGGTCAGCACAGATACGCAGTATTTT